Listed below are T cell receptor beta chains from one sample, sequenced in a study of cytomegalovirus exposure and HLA in healthy donors. Here immunoSEQ multiplex PCR was the method, and the copy in TCRdb shows in-frame clones only, minus some. The sample lists around 110,000 clones; 65% to 90% were seen once. The sample was PBMCs. These receptors all stem from a woman aged 30 to 39 in good health and CMV-seronegative. Both conserved end residues are part of each CDR3. The order of the fields is clone size, V gene, J gene, D gene, CDR3 protein, CDR3 DNA. The D gene is left open where the match is weak. Size values are once, few and many counts, or a class for expanded clones, and some rows have none.

abundance: -; v_gene: TRBV28; j_gene: TRBJ2-6; d_gene: -; CDR3aa: CASSLGGAGANVLTF; CDR3nt: TGTGCCAGCAGTTTAGGAGGGGCGGGGGCCAACGTCCTGACTTTC
abundance: -; v_gene: TRBV5-6; j_gene: TRBJ2-7; d_gene: TRBD1; CDR3aa: CASSLSGQGIYEQYF; CDR3nt: TGTGCCAGCAGCTTGTCGGGACAGGGTATATACGAGCAGTACTTC
abundance: -; v_gene: TRBV2; j_gene: TRBJ2-7; d_gene: -; CDR3aa: CASSVENYEQYF; CDR3nt: TGTGCCAGCAGTGTGGAAAACTACGAGCAGTACTTC
abundance: -; v_gene: TRBV6-1; j_gene: TRBJ2-5; d_gene: -; CDR3aa: CASSESTRGTQYF; CDR3nt: TGTGCCAGCAGTGAAAGCACTAGAGGGACCCAGTACTTC
abundance: -; v_gene: TRBV9; j_gene: TRBJ1-1; d_gene: -; CDR3aa: CARSAGVGRKNTEAFF; CDR3nt: TGTGCCAGAAGCGCCGGGGTGGGGAGAAAGAACACTGAAGCTTTCTTT
abundance: -; v_gene: TRBV14; j_gene: TRBJ2-3; d_gene: TRBD1; CDR3aa: CASSQDLGQGGTDTQYF; CDR3nt: TGTGCCAGCAGCCAAGATCTTGGACAGGGGGGAACAGATACGCAGTATTTT
abundance: -; v_gene: TRBV7-7; j_gene: TRBJ2-5; d_gene: TRBD2; CDR3aa: CASSPGEGRGKETQYF; CDR3nt: TGTGCTAGCAGCCCTGGGGAGGGACGCGGGAAAGAGACCCAGTACTTC
abundance: -; v_gene: TRBV21-1; j_gene: TRBJ1-2; d_gene: -; CDR3aa: CASSSRRGHGYTF; CDR3nt: TGTGCCAGCAGCTCAAGAAGGGGGCACGGCTACACCTTC
abundance: -; v_gene: TRBV2; j_gene: TRBJ2-7; d_gene: -; CDR3aa: CASSEQDSSYEQYF; CDR3nt: TGTGCCAGCAGTGAACAGGACAGCTCCTACGAGCAGTACTTC
abundance: -; v_gene: TRBV4-3; j_gene: TRBJ1-3; d_gene: TRBD1; CDR3aa: CASSQAPETGGSGNTIYF; CDR3nt: TGCGCCAGCAGCCAAGCACCGGAAACAGGGGGCTCTGGAAACACCATATATTTT
abundance: -; v_gene: TRBV10-1; j_gene: TRBJ2-3; d_gene: TRBD1; CDR3aa: CASRPGTGEDTQYF; CDR3nt: TGCGCCAGCAGGCCAGGGACAGGGGAAGATACGCAGTATTTT
abundance: once; v_gene: TRBV27; j_gene: TRBJ2-7; d_gene: TRBD1; CDR3aa: CASSTTTGYEQYF; CDR3nt: TGTGCCAGCAGTACCACGACAGGGTACGAGCAGTACTTC
abundance: -; v_gene: TRBV28; j_gene: TRBJ1-4; d_gene: -; CDR3aa: CASTGVAATNEKLFF; CDR3nt: TGTGCCAGCACCGGGGTTGCAGCAACTAATGAAAAACTGTTTTTT
abundance: -; v_gene: TRBV28; j_gene: TRBJ1-1; d_gene: TRBD1; CDR3aa: CASSLQGAGWTEAFF; CDR3nt: TGTGCCAGCAGTTTACAGGGGGCGGGCTGGACTGAAGCTTTCTTT
abundance: -; v_gene: TRBV25-1; j_gene: TRBJ1-1; d_gene: -; CDR3aa: CASIPRGLNTEAFF; CDR3nt: TGTGCCAGCATCCCCCGAGGGTTGAACACTGAAGCTTTCTTT
abundance: -; v_gene: TRBV6-5; j_gene: TRBJ2-7; d_gene: TRBD1; CDR3aa: CASMEGQGTNYEQYF; CDR3nt: TGTGCCAGCATGGAGGGACAGGGCACGAACTACGAGCAGTACTTC
abundance: -; v_gene: TRBV5-1; j_gene: TRBJ2-5; d_gene: TRBD2; CDR3aa: CASSSGGEGETQYF; CDR3nt: TGCGCCAGCAGCTCCGGAGGGGAGGGAGAGACCCAGTACTTC
abundance: -; v_gene: TRBV27; j_gene: TRBJ2-7; d_gene: TRBD2; CDR3aa: CASSPAMVLMGGRARNEQYF; CDR3nt: TGTGCCAGCAGTCCGGCGATGGTGTTAATGGGCGGGAGGGCGAGGAACGAGCAGTACTTC
abundance: -; v_gene: TRBV27; j_gene: TRBJ2-4; d_gene: TRBD2; CDR3aa: CASRKPGLAGDNIQYF; CDR3nt: TGTGCCAGCAGAAAACCGGGACTAGCGGGAGATAACATTCAGTACTTC
abundance: -; v_gene: TRBV4-1; j_gene: TRBJ1-2; d_gene: -; CDR3aa: CASSQPDGNGYTF; CDR3nt: TGCGCCAGCAGCCAACCGGACGGGAACGGCTACACCTTC
abundance: -; v_gene: TRBV19; j_gene: TRBJ2-3; d_gene: TRBD2; CDR3aa: CASSTELAGVPDTQYF; CDR3nt: TGTGCCAGTAGTACAGAACTAGCGGGAGTCCCGGATACGCAGTATTTT
abundance: -; v_gene: TRBV19; j_gene: TRBJ1-1; d_gene: -; CDR3aa: CASSINGGLDTEAFF; CDR3nt: TGTGCCAGTAGTATTAACGGGGGGCTGGACACTGAAGCTTTCTTT
abundance: -; v_gene: TRBV7-6; j_gene: TRBJ2-1; d_gene: TRBD2; CDR3aa: CASSLSGSSYNEQFF; CDR3nt: TGTGCCAGCAGTCTTAGCGGGAGCTCCTACAATGAGCAGTTCTTC
abundance: once; v_gene: TRBV5-4; j_gene: TRBJ2-3; d_gene: TRBD1; CDR3aa: CASSYGQGTDTQYF; CDR3nt: TGTGCCAGCAGCTATGGACAGGGGACAGATACGCAGTATTTT